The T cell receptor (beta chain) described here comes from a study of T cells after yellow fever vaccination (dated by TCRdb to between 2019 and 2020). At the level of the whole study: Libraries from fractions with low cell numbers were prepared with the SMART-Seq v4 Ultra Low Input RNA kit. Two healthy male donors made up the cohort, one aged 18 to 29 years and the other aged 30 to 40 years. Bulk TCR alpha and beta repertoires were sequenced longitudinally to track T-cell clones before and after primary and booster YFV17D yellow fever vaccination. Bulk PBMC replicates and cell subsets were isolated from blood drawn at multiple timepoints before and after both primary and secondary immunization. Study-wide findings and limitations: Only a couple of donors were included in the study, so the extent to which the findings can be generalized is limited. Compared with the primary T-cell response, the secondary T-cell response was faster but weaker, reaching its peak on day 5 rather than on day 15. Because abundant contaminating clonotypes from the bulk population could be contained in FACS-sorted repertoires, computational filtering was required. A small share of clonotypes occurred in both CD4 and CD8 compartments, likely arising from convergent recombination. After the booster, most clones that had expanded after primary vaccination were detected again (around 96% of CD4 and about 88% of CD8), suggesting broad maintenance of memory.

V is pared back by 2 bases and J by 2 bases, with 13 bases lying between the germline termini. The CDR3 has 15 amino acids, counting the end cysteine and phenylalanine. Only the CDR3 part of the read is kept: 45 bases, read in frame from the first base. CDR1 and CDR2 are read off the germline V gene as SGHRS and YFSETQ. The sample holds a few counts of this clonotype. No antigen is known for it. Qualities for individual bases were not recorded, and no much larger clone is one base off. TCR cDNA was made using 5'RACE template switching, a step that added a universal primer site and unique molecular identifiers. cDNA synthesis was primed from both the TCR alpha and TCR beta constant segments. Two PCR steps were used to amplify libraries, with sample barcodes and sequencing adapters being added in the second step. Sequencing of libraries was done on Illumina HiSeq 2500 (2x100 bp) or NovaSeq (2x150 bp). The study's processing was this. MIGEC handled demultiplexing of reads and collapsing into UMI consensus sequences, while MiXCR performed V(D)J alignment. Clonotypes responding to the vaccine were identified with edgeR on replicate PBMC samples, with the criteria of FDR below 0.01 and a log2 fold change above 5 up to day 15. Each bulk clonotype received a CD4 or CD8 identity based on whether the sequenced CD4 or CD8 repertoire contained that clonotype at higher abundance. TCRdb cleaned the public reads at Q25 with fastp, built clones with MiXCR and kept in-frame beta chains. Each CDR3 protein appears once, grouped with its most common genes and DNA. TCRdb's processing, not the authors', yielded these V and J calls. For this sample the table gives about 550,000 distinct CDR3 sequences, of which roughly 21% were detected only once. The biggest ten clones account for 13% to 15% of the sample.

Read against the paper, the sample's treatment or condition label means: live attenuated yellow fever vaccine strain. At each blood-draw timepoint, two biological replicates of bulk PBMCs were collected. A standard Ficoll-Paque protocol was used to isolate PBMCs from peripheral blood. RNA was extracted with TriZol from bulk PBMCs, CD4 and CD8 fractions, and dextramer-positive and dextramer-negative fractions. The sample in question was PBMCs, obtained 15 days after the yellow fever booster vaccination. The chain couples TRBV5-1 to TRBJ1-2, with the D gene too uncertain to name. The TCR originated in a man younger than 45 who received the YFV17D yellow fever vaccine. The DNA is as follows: TGCGCCAGCAGCTTTGGGAAGGGCGAGAACTATGGCTACACCTTC. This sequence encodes CASSFGKGENYGYTF.